The 15 T cell receptor beta chains given below trace back to one sample, sequenced in a study of coeliac disease. Produced via immunoSEQ multiplex PCR; TCRdb's table is partial and in-frame only. The sample yields 8,000 to 10,000 clones, around 66% seen once. The specimen was lamina propria lymphocytes from the gut. Receptors were obtained from a woman in her sixties with celiac disease.

The chain links TRBV13 to TRBJ2-2, with 9 bases fitting TRBD2. The V gene end was trimmed by 4 bases and the J gene end by 1 base; junction bases not matched to a gene: 10. Germline lookup yields CDR1 PRHDT and CDR2 FYEKMQ (reference sequence). This CDR3 has 18 residues. The CDR3 reads CASSSLTSLAGNTGELFF. The CDR3 DNA reads TGTGCCAGCAGCTCCCTTACCTCACTAGCGGGGAACACCGGGGAGCTGTTTTTT.

This chain links TRBV18 with TRBJ2-4, with 7 bases matching TRBD1. Germline V lookup: CDR1 KGHSH, CDR2 LQKENI. The junction had 2 bases not matched to a gene; V was cut back by 0 bases and J by 6 bases. The CDR3 is 14 residues long. Here the CDR3 DNA reads TGTGCCAGCTCACCACCGTGGGACAGAAACATTCAGTACTTC. Its translation: CASSPPWDRNIQYF.

The chain links TRBV19 to TRBJ1-5, with D unresolved. The CDR3 has 14 residues. The ends were cut back, 7 bases at V and 1 base at J, with 11 bases in the middle. Germline V gene lookup returns CDR1 LNHDA and CDR2 SQIVND (reference sequence). For the CDR3, the DNA is TGTGCCAGTACCAGACACTCCAGCAATCAGCCCCAGCATTTT. It translates to CASTRHSSNQPQHF.

A few counts support this clone. CDR3 loop: CASSLDGLAAETQYF. The CDR3 DNA reads as TGCGCCAGCAGCTTGGATGGACTAGCGGCGGAGACCCAGTACTTC. The chain is built from TRBV5-1 and TRBJ2-5; 10 bases are shared with TRBD2. Germline values: CDR1 SGHRS, CDR2 YFSETQ. J gave up 5 bases and V 0 bases, and 4 bases lay outside the gene matches. CDR3 length: 15 residues.

V gene TRBV7-8 combines with J gene TRBJ2-1, with TRBD2 as a possible D gene (6 bases). V lost 5 bases and J lost 3, with 14 bases in between. This CDR3 spans 15 amino acids. Per the germline V gene, CDR1 is SGHVS and CDR2 is FQNEAQ. CDR3 sequence reads: CASSPTAGSYNEQFF. The CDR3 coding sequence is TGTGCCAGCAGCCCTACTGCGGGGAGCTACAATGAGCAGTTCTTC.

The gene calls are TRBV7-6 and TRBJ2-1, with 9 bases fitting TRBD1. V gave up 5 bases and J gave up 5 bases; unmatched junction bases: 13. The CDR3 contains 17 residues. Germline CDR1 and CDR2: SGHVS and FNYEAQ. Here the CDR3 reads CASSRIGTGPWDNEQFF. CDR3 in DNA: TGTGCCAGCAGCCGAATCGGGACAGGGCCGTGGGACAATGAGCAGTTCTTC.

The sample holds a few counts of this clone. The chain links TRBV28 to TRBJ1-5; the D gene is possibly TRBD1 (5 bases). Germline CDR1 reads MDHEN; CDR2 reads SYDVKM. This CDR3 has 14 amino acids. Deletions cut 8 bases from V and 4 bases from J, with 15 bases between. The CDR3 DNA sequence: TGTGCCAGCGACAGTCAGGGATGGAATCAGCCCCAGCATTTT. This translates into CASDSQGWNQPQHF.

The V gene is TRBV9, the J gene TRBJ2-1; weak D call: TRBD2 (5 bases). The CDR3 consists of 13 residues. V lost 0 bases, J lost 6 bases, and 7 bases lay in between. The germline V gene has CDR1 SGDLS and CDR2 YYNGEE. CDR3 nucleotides: TGTGCCAGCAGCGTAGGGAGGACCAATGAGCAGTTCTTC. Translated, it gives CASSVGRTNEQFF.

This clone has a handful of counts. This rearrangement joins TRBV2 to TRBJ2-3; D remains unclear. Per the germline V gene, CDR1 is SNHLY and CDR2 is FYNNEI. Trimming removed 2 bases from V and 8 bases from J, with 5 bases in between. The CDR3 has 11 amino acids. The CDR3 nucleotides are TGTGCCAGCAGTGAATCTAGTACGCAGTATTTT. Its translation: CASSESSTQYF.

The J gene is TRBJ2-2, the V gene TRBV5-1; D gene uncertain. Germline V CDR1 and CDR2: SGHRS, YFSETQ. V was pared by 1 base and J by 3 bases, with 10 bases between. CDR3 size: 15 residues. DNA for the CDR3: TGCGCCAGCAGCTTGAACCGCGGAGACACCGGGGAGCTGTTTTTT. Translation gives CASSLNRGDTGELFF.

V gene TRBV7-3 combines with J gene TRBJ1-2, with D perhaps TRBD1 (5 bases). The CDR3 is 13 amino acids. The germline V and J ends were trimmed by 1 base and 6 bases, with 9 bases remaining between them. Germline-derived CDR1 and CDR2 are SGHTA and FQGTGA. The CDR3 DNA follows: TGTGCCAGCAGCTTAATTACGGGGGATGGCTACACCTTC. Protein product: CASSLITGDGYTF.

The chain employs TRBV19 and TRBJ1-5, with 7 bases that match TRBD1. Per the germline V gene, CDR1 is LNHDA and CDR2 is SQIVND (reference sequence). V shed 8 bases, J shed 6 bases, and the junction held 10 bases outside the gene matches. The CDR3 sequence is 14 residues long. CDR3 region: CASRGGGAGQPQHF. The CDR3 nucleotides are TGTGCCAGTCGAGGAGGGGGCGCAGGTCAGCCCCAGCATTTT.

The chain has TRBV11-2 and TRBJ2-2, with D uncertain. Germline-derived CDR1 and CDR2 are SGHAT and FQNNGV. This CDR3 is 13 amino acids long. V lost 7 bases, J lost 6 bases, and 12 bases lay in between. CDR3 nucleotide sequence: TGTGCCAGCACCATGGCTTCCGCCGGGGAGCTGTTTTTT. Its protein product is CASTMASAGELFF.

This clone was observed a few times. The DNA for the CDR3 is TGTGCCAGCAGCTCCGATTTCGCGCCCTACGAGCAGTACTTC. This encodes CASSSDFAPYEQYF. The chain combines TRBV7-8 with TRBJ2-7; D gene unclear. Trimming took off 4 bases at V and 2 bases at J, with 12 bases between the two ends. Germline V gene sequence: CDR1 SGHVS, CDR2 FQNEAQ. The CDR3 is 14 residues long.

The chain couples TRBV7-2 to TRBJ2-3; 10 positions agree with TRBD2. The CDR3 runs to 15 residues. The V gene's germline CDR1 is SGHTA and CDR2 FQGNSA. Germline trimming cut 3 bases from V and 4 bases from J; bases unmatched to any gene: 4. The CDR3 DNA follows: TGTGCCAGCAGCTTTGCAAGCGGGGGGGCAGATACGCAGTATTTT. It translates to CASSFASGGADTQYF. The full variable domain, with the rest looked up from reference TRBV7-2 and TRBJ2-3, is GAGVSQSPSNKVTEKGKDVELRCDPISGHTALYWYRQSLGQGLEFLIYFQGNSAPDKSGLPSDRFSAERTGGSVSTLTIQRTQQEDSAVYLCASSFASGGADTQYFGPGTRLTVL.